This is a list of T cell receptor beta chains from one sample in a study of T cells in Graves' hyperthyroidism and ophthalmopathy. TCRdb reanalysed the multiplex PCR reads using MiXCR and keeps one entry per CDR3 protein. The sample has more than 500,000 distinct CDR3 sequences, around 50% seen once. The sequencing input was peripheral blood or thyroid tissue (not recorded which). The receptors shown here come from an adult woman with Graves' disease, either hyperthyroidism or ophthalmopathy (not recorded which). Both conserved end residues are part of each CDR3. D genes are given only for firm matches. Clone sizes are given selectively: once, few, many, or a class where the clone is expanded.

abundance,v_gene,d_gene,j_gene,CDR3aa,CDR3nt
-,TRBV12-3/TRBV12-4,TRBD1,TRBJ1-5,CASSMTGRNQPQHF,TGTGCCAGCAGCATGACAGGGAGGAATCAGCCCCAGCATTTT
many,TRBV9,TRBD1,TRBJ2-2,CASSRGQGGGTGELFF,TGTGCCAGCAGCAGAGGACAGGGTGGAGGCACCGGGGAGCTGTTTTTT
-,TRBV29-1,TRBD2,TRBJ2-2,CSVVSPGGLTGELFF,TGCAGCGTTGTTTCCCCGGGAGGACTCACCGGGGAGCTGTTTTTT
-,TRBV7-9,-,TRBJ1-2,CASSLAAGGILSYGYTF,TGTGCCAGCAGCTTAGCAGCCGGGGGAATCCTTAGCTATGGCTACACCTTC
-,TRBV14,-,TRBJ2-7,CASSLGPTGEQYF,TGTGCCAGCAGCTTGGGCCCAACGGGGGAGCAGTACTTC
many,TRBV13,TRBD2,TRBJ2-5,CASSPGVWSGRKGRETQYF,TGTGCCAGCAGCCCAGGTGTTTGGAGCGGGAGGAAGGGGCGGGAGACCCAGTACTTC
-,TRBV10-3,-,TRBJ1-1,CAISDSQRGGVQAFF,TGTGCCATCAGTGACAGCCAGCGGGGGGGGGTCCAAGCTTTCTTT
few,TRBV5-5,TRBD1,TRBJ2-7,CASSLDPTGALYEQYF,TGTGCCAGCAGCTTGGATCCGACAGGGGCTTTGTACGAGCAGTACTTC
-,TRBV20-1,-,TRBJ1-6,CSAREWGRSPLHF,TGCAGTGCTAGAGAGTGGGGAAGGTCACCCCTCCACTTT
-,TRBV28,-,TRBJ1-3,CASTGGGPSGNTIYF,TGTGCCAGCACCGGGGGGGGCCCCTCTGGAAACACCATATATTTT
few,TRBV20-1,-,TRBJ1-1,CSARLVGNTEAFF,TGCAGTGCTCGGTTGGTGGGAAACACTGAAGCTTTCTTT
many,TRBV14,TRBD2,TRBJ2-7,CASSQVGLAGVNF,TGTGCCAGCAGCCAAGTGGGACTAGCGGGAGTTAACTTC
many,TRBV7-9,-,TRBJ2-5,CASSLGPGVVTQYF,TGTGCCAGCAGCTTAGGGCCAGGGGTTGTGACCCAGTACTTC
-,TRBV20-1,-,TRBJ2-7,CSAREDRQYF,TGCAGTGCTAGAGAGGACAGGCAGTACTTC
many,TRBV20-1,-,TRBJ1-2,CSASEQGNYGYTF,TGCAGTGCTAGCGAGCAGGGTAACTATGGCTACACCTTC
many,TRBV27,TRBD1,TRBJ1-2,CASSSGQGVVGYTF,TGTGCCAGCAGTTCCGGACAGGGGGTAGTCGGCTACACCTTC
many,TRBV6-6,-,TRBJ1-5,CASSSQDRRSTQHF,TGTGCCAGCAGTTCCCAAGATAGGAGGTCCACCCAGCATTTT